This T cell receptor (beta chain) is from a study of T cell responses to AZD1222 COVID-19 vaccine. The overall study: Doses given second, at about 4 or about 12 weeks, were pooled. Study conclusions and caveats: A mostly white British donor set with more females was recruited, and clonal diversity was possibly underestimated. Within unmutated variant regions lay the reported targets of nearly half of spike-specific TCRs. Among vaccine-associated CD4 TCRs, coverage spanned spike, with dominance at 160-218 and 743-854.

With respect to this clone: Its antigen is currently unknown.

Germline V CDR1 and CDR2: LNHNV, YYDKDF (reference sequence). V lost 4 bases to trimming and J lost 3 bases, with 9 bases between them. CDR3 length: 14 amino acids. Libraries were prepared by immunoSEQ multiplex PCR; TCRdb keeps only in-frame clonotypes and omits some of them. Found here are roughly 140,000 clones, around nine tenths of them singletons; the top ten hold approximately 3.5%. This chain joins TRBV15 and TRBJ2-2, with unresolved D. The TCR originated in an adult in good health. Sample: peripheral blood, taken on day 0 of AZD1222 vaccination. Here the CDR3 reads CATSTYQYTGELFF. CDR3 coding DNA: TGTGCCACCAGCACATACCAATACACCGGGGAGCTGTTTTTT.